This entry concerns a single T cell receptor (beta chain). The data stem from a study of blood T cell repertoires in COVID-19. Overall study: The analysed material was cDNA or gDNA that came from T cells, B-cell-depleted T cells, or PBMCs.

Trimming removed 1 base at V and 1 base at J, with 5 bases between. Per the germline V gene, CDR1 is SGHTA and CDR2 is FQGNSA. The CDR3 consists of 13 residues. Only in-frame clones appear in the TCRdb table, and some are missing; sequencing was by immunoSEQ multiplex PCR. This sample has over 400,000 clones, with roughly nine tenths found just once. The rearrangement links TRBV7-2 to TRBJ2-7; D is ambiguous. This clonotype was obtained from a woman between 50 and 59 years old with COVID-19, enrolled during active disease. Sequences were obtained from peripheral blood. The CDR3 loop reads CASSLDRSYEQYF. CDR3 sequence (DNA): TGTGCCAGCAGCTTAGATAGATCCTACGAGCAGTACTTC.